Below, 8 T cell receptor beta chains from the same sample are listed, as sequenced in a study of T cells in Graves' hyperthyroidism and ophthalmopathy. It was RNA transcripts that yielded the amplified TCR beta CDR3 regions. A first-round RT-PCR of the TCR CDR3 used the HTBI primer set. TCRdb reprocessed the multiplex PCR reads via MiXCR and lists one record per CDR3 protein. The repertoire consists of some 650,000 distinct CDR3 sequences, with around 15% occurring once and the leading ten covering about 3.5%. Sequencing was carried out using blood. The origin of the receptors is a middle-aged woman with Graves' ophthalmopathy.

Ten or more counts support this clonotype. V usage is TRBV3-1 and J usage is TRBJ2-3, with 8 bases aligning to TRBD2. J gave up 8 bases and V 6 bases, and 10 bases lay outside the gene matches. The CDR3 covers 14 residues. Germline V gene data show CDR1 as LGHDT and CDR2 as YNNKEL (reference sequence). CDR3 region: CASSPTSGLTTQYF. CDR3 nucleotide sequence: TGTGCCAGCAGTCCTACTAGCGGCCTCACTACGCAGTATTTT.

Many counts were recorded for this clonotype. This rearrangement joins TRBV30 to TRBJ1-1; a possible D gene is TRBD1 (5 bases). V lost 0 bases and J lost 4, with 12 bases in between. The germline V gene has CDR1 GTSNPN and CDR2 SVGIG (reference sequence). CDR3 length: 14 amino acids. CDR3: CAWSVQGRGTEAFF. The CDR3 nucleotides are TGTGCCTGGAGTGTACAAGGGAGGGGCACTGAAGCTTTCTTT.

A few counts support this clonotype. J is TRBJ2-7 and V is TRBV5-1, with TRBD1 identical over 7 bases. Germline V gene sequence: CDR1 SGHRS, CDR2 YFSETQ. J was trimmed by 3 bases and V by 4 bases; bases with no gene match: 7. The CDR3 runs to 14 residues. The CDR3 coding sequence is TGCGCCAGCAGCCCAGGACAGGAGATCTACGAGCAGTACTTC. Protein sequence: CASSPGQEIYEQYF.

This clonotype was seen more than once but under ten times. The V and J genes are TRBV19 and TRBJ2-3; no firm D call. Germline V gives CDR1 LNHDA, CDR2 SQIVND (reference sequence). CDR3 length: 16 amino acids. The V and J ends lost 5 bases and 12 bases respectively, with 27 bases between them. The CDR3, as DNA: TGTGCCAGTAGTCCACGGCTCCAGCCCACGCAACCTAAACAGTATTTT. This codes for CASSPRLQPTQPKQYF.

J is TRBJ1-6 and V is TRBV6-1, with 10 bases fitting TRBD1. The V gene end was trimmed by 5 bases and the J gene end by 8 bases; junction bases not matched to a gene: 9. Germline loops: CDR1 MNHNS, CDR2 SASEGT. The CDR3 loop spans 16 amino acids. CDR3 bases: TGTGCCAGCAGTCGACGACCCGGACAGGGGGATTCACCCCTCCACTTT. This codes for CASSRRPGQGDSPLHF.

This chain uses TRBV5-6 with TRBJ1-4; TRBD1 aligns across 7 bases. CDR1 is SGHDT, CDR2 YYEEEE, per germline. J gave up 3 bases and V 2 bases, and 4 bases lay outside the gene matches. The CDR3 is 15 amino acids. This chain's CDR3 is CASSFRTGSNEKLFF. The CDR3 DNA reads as TGTGCCAGCAGCTTCCGGACAGGATCTAATGAAAAACTGTTTTTT.

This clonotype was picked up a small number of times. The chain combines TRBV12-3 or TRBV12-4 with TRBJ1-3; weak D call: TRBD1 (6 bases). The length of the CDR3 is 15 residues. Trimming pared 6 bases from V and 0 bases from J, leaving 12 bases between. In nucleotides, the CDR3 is TGTGCCAGCAGCCCCGACAGGCACTCTGGAAACACCATATATTTT. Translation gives CASSPDRHSGNTIYF.

The CDR3 region has the DNA TGTGCCAGCTCACCACCGAGCCCGAAAAATGAGCAGTTCTTC. It encodes CASSPPSPKNEQFF. This chain uses TRBV18 with TRBJ2-1; D is unresolved. V shed 0 bases and J shed 7 bases, with 10 bases lying between them. CDR1 KGHSH and CDR2 LQKENI come from the germline V gene. The CDR3 consists of 14 residues. Complete variable domain (other parts from reference TRBV18 and TRBJ2-1): NAGVMQNPRHLVRRRGQEARLRCSPMKGHSHVYWYRQLPEEGLKFMVYLQKENIIDESGMPKERFSAEFPKEGPSILRIQQVVRGDSAAYFCASSPPSPKNEQFFGPGTRLTVL.